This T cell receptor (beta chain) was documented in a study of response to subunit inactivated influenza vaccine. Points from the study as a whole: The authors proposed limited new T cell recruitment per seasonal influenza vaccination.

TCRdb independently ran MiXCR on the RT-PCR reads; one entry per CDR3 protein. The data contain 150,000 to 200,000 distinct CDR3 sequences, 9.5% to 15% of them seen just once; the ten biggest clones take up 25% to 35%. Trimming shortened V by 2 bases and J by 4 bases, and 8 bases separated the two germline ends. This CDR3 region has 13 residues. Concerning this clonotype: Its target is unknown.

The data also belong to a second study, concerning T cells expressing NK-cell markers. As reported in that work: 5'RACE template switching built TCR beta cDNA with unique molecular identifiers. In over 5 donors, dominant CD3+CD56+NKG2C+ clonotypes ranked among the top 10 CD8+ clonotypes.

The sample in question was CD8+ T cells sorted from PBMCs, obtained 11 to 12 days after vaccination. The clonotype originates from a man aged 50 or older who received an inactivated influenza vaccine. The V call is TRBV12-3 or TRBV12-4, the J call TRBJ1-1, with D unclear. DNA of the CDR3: TGTGCCAGCAGTTTACGGGGAATCACTGAAGCTTTCTTT. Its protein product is CASSLRGITEAFF.